The text below deals with one T cell receptor (beta chain). What it binds is not known. V dropped 5 bases and J dropped 2 bases, with 8 bases sitting between them. This CDR3 spans 13 amino acids. Germline values: CDR1 MNHEY, CDR2 SMNVEV (reference sequence). This specimen comes from a study of OX40 agonist ivuxolimab in advanced cancers. Study context: The patients received agonistic anti-OX40 (CD134) antibody ivuxolimab.

The study, taken as a whole, reports: The study found that CD8+ T cells averaged more expanded clones than CD4+. With doses of 0.1-3.0 mg/kg, partial responders showed among the lowest clonal expansion.

Assay used: immunoSEQ multiplex PCR; TCRdb lists only in-frame clones, some missing. This sample has over 70,000 clones, with more than 80% found just once. At baseline, cycle 4 day 1, and cycle 7 day 1, blood was sampled. The source is an adult with an advanced solid tumor such as melanoma, head and neck, liver or kidney cancer. V usage is TRBV27 and J usage is TRBJ2-3; D unresolved. The sample here was CD4+ or CD8+ T cells sorted from blood, taken in a trial of the OX40 agonist ivuxolimab. CDR3 residues: CASSPLSTDTQYF. The CDR3 nucleotides read TGTGCCAGCAGTCCCCTCTCCACAGATACGCAGTATTTT.